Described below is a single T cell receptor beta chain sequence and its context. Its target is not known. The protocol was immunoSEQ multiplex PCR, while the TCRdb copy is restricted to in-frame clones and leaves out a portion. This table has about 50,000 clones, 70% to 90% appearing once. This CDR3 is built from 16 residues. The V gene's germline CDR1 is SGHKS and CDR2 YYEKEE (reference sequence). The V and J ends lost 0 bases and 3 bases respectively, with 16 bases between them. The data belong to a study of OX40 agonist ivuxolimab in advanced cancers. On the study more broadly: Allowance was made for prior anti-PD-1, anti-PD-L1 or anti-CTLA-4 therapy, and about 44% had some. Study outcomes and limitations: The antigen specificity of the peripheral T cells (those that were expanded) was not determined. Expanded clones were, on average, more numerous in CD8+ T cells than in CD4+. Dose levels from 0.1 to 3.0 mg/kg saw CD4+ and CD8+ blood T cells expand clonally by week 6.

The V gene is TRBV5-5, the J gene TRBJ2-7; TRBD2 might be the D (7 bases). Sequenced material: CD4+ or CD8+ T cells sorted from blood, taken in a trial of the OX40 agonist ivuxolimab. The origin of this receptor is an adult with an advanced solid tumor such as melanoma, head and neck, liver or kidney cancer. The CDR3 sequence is CASSLGGLAALYEQYF. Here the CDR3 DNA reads TGTGCCAGCAGCTTGGGGGGGCTAGCGGCACTCTACGAGCAGTACTTC. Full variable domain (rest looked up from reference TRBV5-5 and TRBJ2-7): DAGVTQSPTHLIKTRGQQVTLRCSPISGHKSVSWYQQVLGQGPQFIFQYYEKEERGRGNFPDRFSARQFPNYSSELNVNALLLGDSALYLCASSLGGLAALYEQYFGPGTRLTVT.